Below, 14 T cell receptor beta chains from the same sample are listed, as sequenced in a study of Ad26.COV2.S vaccination and SARS-CoV-2 variants. Treatment given: around 19 received Ad26.COV2.S at low or high dose, single or two shots; roughly 5 received placebo; per-sample allocation not given. At day 63 after the first vaccine or placebo injection, samples were drawn. The method was immunoSEQ multiplex PCR; TCRdb's version includes in-frame clones alone and lacks a portion of them. The table includes more than 300,000 clones, around four fifths detected once. Sample: peripheral blood, taken in a trial of Ad26.COV2.S vaccine versus placebo. These receptors all stem from a person aged 18 to 59 who received the Ad26.COV2.S COVID-19 vaccine or a placebo.

The chain joins TRBV19 to TRBJ2-3; D remains ambiguous. Germline V gene lookup returns CDR1 LNHDA and CDR2 SQIVND (reference sequence). Trimming took off 0 bases at V and 6 bases at J, with 7 bases between the two ends. This CDR3 comprises 13 residues. The CDR3 loop reads CASSIDLPDTQYF. The CDR3 DNA reads as TGTGCCAGTAGTATAGATCTCCCTGATACGCAGTATTTT.

This chain links TRBV19 with TRBJ1-1; D is unclear. CDR1 is LNHDA and CDR2 is SQIVND in the germline V gene (reference sequence). This CDR3 comprises 16 residues. Deletions cut 3 bases from V and 1 base from J, with 15 bases between. This CDR3 is CASSISSSAPNTEAFF. CDR3 nucleotides: TGTGCCAGTAGTATCTCATCATCCGCCCCGAACACTGAAGCTTTCTTT. Full variable domain (remainder filled in from reference TRBV19 and TRBJ1-1): DGGITQSPKYLFRKEGQNVTLSCEQNLNHDAMYWYRQDPGQGLRLIYYSQIVNDFQKGDIAEGYSVSREKKESFPLTVTSAQKNPTAFYLCASSISSSAPNTEAFFGQGTRLTVV.

The V and J genes are TRBV7-9 and TRBJ2-7, with TRBD1 as a possible D gene (5 bases). This CDR3 spans 12 amino acids. Trimming removed 2 bases at V and 7 bases at J, with 9 bases between. Germline V gene sequence: CDR1 SEHNR, CDR2 FQNEAQ (reference sequence). The CDR3 bases are TGTGCCAGCAGCTTATCAAAGGGGGAGCAGTACTTC. This encodes CASSLSKGEQYF.

The rearrangement uses TRBV2 and TRBJ2-1; D is unresolved. Deletions cut 8 bases from V and 2 bases from J, with 7 bases between. This CDR3 is built from 12 residues. CDR1 and CDR2 from the germline V gene are SNHLY and FYNNEI. The CDR3, as DNA: TGTGCCAGCCAACCTACCTACAATGAGCAGTTCTTC. It translates to CASQPTYNEQFF.

The chain is built from TRBV18 and TRBJ2-1, with D hard to call. Germline V gives CDR1 KGHSH, CDR2 LQKENI. The V gene lost 3 bases and the J gene lost 0 bases, with 6 bases spanning the gap. The CDR3 is 14 amino acids. The CDR3 reads CASSPQSSYNEQFF. The CDR3 DNA reads TGTGCCAGCTCACCCCAGAGCTCCTACAATGAGCAGTTCTTC.

This clone came up once. The V and J genes are TRBV19 and TRBJ1-5; 9 bases map to TRBD1. This CDR3 comprises 16 residues. J lost 10 bases, V lost 3 bases, and 13 bases had no gene match. Germline CDR1 LNHDA, CDR2 SQIVND (reference sequence). CDR3 DNA sequence: TGTGCCAGTAGTATCCAAAGACAGGGGGGCCATGGACCCCAGCATTTT. Protein sequence: CASSIQRQGGHGPQHF.

The chain combines TRBV28 with TRBJ2-5; TRBD1 matches at 8 bases. V was pared by 7 bases and J by 5 bases, with 9 bases of the junction left unmatched. CDR1 is MDHEN, CDR2 SYDVKM, per germline. This CDR3 has 14 amino acids. CDR3 coding DNA: TGTGCCAGCACCCTCCGGGACAGGAAGGAGACCCAGTACTTC. Translated: CASTLRDRKETQYF. The entire variable domain, with the rest obtained from reference TRBV28 and TRBJ2-5, is as follows: DVKVTQSSRYLVKRTGEKVFLECVQDMDHENMFWYRQDPGLGLRLIYFSYDVKMKEKGDIPEGYSVSREKKERFSLILESASTNQTSMYLCASTLRDRKETQYFGPGTRLLVL.

This clone was observed once. The chain joins TRBV7-2 to TRBJ1-5; tentative D call: TRBD1 (6 bases). Trimming pared 1 base from V and 2 bases from J, leaving 15 bases between. The CDR3 extends over 17 amino acids. Germline CDR1 is SGHTA and CDR2 is FQGNSA. For the CDR3, the DNA is TGTGCCAGCAGCTTAGGGGAGAACAGGGCTGGCAATCAGCCCCAGCATTTT. Amino acids: CASSLGENRAGNQPQHF.

The V call is TRBV24-1, the J call TRBJ2-5; the D is unclear. The germline CDR1 and CDR2 sequences are KGHDR and SFDVKD. This CDR3 region has 13 residues. V gave up 5 bases and J gave up 2 bases, with 8 bases separating them. The CDR3 protein is CATSVSEQETQYF. In DNA form, the CDR3 reads TGTGCCACCAGTGTTTCAGAGCAAGAGACCCAGTACTTC.

The chain has TRBV28 and TRBJ2-5; TRBD1 might be the D (6 bases). The V gene lost 9 bases and the J gene lost 4 bases, with 18 bases spanning the gap. The germline gives CDR1 MDHEN, CDR2 SYDVKM. The CDR3 consists of 14 residues. CDR3 sequence: CASMSPQGVETQYF. CDR3 nucleotides: TGTGCCAGTATGTCTCCACAGGGTGTAGAGACCCAGTACTTC.

CDR3 residues: CASSHQTGVFNQPQHF. For the CDR3, the DNA is TGTGCCAGCAGCCACCAGACAGGAGTCTTTAATCAGCCCCAGCATTTT. This chain joins TRBV7-9 and TRBJ1-5, with D possibly TRBD1 on 6 matching bases. The CDR3 is 16 amino acids. Germline V gives CDR1 SEHNR, CDR2 FQNEAQ (reference sequence). V was clipped by 5 bases and J by 4 bases, with 18 bases between them.

This chain uses TRBV5-5 with TRBJ1-5; D is undetermined. The CDR3 is 15 residues long. Germline CDR1 and CDR2: SGHKS and YYEKEE (reference sequence). V lost 1 base and J 1 base, leaving 9 bases between the germline ends. This CDR3 is CASSLLGSSNQPQHF. CDR3 coding DNA: TGTGCCAGCAGCTTGTTAGGGTCGAGCAATCAGCCCCAGCATTTT.

The chain joins TRBV19 to TRBJ1-1; 8 bases match TRBD1. The J segment lost 3 bases and the V segment lost 5 bases, leaving 5 bases of the junction unmatched. The germline V gene encodes CDR1 LNHDA and CDR2 SQIVND (reference sequence). The CDR3 loop spans 14 amino acids. The DNA for the CDR3 is TGTGCCAGTAGTCCGGGACAGGACTACACTGAAGCTTTCTTT. It yields the protein CASSPGQDYTEAFF. The full variable domain, in which reference TRBV19 and TRBJ1-1 provide the parts outside the CDR3, is DGGITQSPKYLFRKEGQNVTLSCEQNLNHDAMYWYRQDPGQGLRLIYYSQIVNDFQKGDIAEGYSVSREKKESFPLTVTSAQKNPTAFYLCASSPGQDYTEAFFGQGTRLTVV.

V and J are TRBV6-1 and TRBJ1-2; D is possibly TRBD1 (5 bases). Germline V gives CDR1 MNHNS, CDR2 SASEGT. The CDR3 consists of 15 residues. V was pared by 2 bases and J by 4 bases, with 14 bases between. DNA of the CDR3: TGTGCCAGCAGTGAACTAGGGCAGGGTCGCTATGGCTACACCTTC. Its translation is CASSELGQGRYGYTF.